These 12 T cell receptor beta chains came from one sample sequenced in a study of patients and donors after allogeneic stem cell transplantation. TCRdb independently ran MiXCR on the RT-PCR reads; one entry per CDR3 protein. The repertoire consists of some 880,000 distinct CDR3 sequences, with 18% occurring once and the leading ten covering approximately 5.9%. Material: blood, either unsorted or a sorted T cell fraction (not recorded which). Receptor source: a human donor who was either an allogeneic HSCT recipient or a stem cell or donor lymphocyte infusion donor (not recorded which). It is not recorded whose cells these are; they may come from a transplant donor.

A few counts support this clonotype. The chain is built from TRBV7-2 and TRBJ2-1, with 9 bases that match TRBD2. The CDR3 loop spans 17 amino acids. The trim removed 0 bases at V and 0 bases at J, leaving 3 bases unmatched. The germline gives CDR1 SGHTA, CDR2 FQGNSA. CDR3 in DNA: TGTGCCAGCAGCTTAGCGGGTAGCGGGAGCTCCTACAATGAGCAGTTCTTC. It codes for CASSLAGSGSSYNEQFF.

This clonotype showed up many times. V and J are TRBV29-1 and TRBJ1-1, with a tentative D call TRBD1 (6 bases). V lost 6 bases and J lost 0, with 11 bases in between. Germline lookup yields CDR1 SQVTM and CDR2 ANQGSEA. This CDR3 contains 13 residues. The CDR3 bases are TGCAGCGTGTCGGACAGAATGAACACTGAAGCTTTCTTT. Translated: CSVSDRMNTEAFF.

This chain joins TRBV4-3 and TRBJ1-4, with D unclear. The germline CDR1 and CDR2 sequences are LGHNA and YSLEER. The CDR3 consists of 14 residues. V was cut by 4 bases and J by 7 bases, with 13 bases left in between. CDR3 region: CASSPTGRTEKLFF. The CDR3 DNA is TGCGCCAGCAGCCCGACGGGGAGGACTGAAAAACTGTTTTTT.

J is TRBJ2-7 and V is TRBV6-1, with no clear D. Germline-derived CDR1 and CDR2 are MNHNS and SASEGT. Trimming removed 5 bases from V and 0 bases from J, with 14 bases in between. The CDR3 sequence is 15 residues long. CDR3 in DNA: TGTGCCAGCAGTCCCACGCCAGAGAGCTCCTACGAGCAGTACTTC. The encoded protein is CASSPTPESSYEQYF.

The rearrangement uses TRBV24-1 and TRBJ2-2; D perhaps matches TRBD2 (5 bases). Trimming left V 4 bases short and J 3 bases short, with 14 bases between. This CDR3 contains 16 residues. Germline V CDR1 and CDR2: KGHDR, SFDVKD. The CDR3 DNA reads as TGTGCCACCAGTGACCACGCATGGACTTACACCGGGGAGCTGTTTTTT. Translation gives CATSDHAWTYTGELFF.

In its sample, this clonotype was seen a few times. This sequence joins TRBV6-1 and TRBJ2-1; 7 bases line up with TRBD1. From germline, CDR1 is MNHNS and CDR2 SASEGT. V lost 6 bases and J lost 12; bases outside the gene matches: 14. The CDR3 runs to 14 residues. CDR3 loop: CASSSRQRTGGQFF. CDR3 bases: TGTGCCAGCAGCTCCCGACAGAGGACAGGCGGGCAGTTCTTC.

This clonotype showed up many times. This sequence joins TRBV4-1 and TRBJ1-4, with TRBD1 matching over 8 bases. This CDR3 has 13 residues. The ends lost 4 bases at V and 7 bases at J; junction bases unmatched: 2. Germline CDR1 MGHRA, CDR2 YSYEKL. The CDR3 region has the DNA TGCGCCAGCAGCCTGGGGACAGGTGAAAAACTGTTTTTT. Translated, it gives CASSLGTGEKLFF.

V is TRBV21-1 and J is TRBJ2-1; the DNA was not compared with TRBD2, the D call given in the table. TRBV21-1 is shown as a pseudogene. The CDR3 sequence is 14 residues long. The CDR3 here is CASSMEGGLNEQFF. DNA of the CDR3: TGTGCCAGCAGCATGGAGGGAGGGCTCAATGAGCAGTTCTTC.

This clonotype was seen a handful of times. The V gene is TRBV6-5, the J gene TRBJ1-1, with D unresolved. Germline CDR1 is MNHEY and CDR2 is SVGAGI. V lost 3 bases, J lost 0 bases, and 5 bases lay in between. This CDR3 contains 13 residues. CDR3 DNA: TGTGCCAGCAGTTATCAATTGAACACTGAAGCTTTCTTT. Protein sequence: CASSYQLNTEAFF.

The chain couples TRBV7-3 to TRBJ2-1; D is unclear. The CDR3 consists of 15 residues. The V and J ends lost 5 bases and 0 bases respectively, with 11 bases between them. CDR1 is SGHTA, CDR2 FQGTGA, per germline. The CDR3 bases are TGTGCCAGCAGCCCCTTCCAATCCTCCTACAATGAGCAGTTCTTC. This sequence encodes CASSPFQSSYNEQFF.

The chain links TRBV12-3 or TRBV12-4 to TRBJ2-5; 14 bases are a match to TRBD2. J was trimmed by 3 bases and V by 5 bases; bases with no gene match: 5. The CDR3 is made up of 16 amino acids. CDR3 DNA sequence: TGTGCCAGCAGTCCAGGACTAGCGGGGGGAAAAGAGACCCAGTACTTC. Translation gives CASSPGLAGGKETQYF.

This clonotype has just a few counts. The gene calls are TRBV20-1 and TRBJ2-3, with 7 bases identical to TRBD2. Germline V lookup: CDR1 DFQATT, CDR2 SNEGSKA (reference sequence). V lost 7 bases and J lost 6; bases outside the gene matches: 7. This CDR3 has 12 amino acids. The CDR3 DNA is TGCAGTGTAGAAGCGGGGAAGGATACGCAGTATTTT. Amino acids: CSVEAGKDTQYF.